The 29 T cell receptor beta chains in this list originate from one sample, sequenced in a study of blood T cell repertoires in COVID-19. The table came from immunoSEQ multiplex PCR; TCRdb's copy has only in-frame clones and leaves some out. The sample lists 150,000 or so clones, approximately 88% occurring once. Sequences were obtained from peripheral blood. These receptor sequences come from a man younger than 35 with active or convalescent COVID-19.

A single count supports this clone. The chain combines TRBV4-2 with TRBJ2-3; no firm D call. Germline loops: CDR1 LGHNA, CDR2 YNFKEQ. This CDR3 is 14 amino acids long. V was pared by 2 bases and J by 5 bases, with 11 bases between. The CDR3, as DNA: TGTGCCAGCAGCCAACCCGATAGCCGAGATACGCAGTATTTT. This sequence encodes CASSQPDSRDTQYF.

Here the CDR3 DNA reads TGTGCCAGCAGCCGTAACGGGGGGGCGGAGGAGACCCAGTACTTC. Residues: CASSRNGGAEETQYF. The gene calls are TRBV7-2 and TRBJ2-5, with 8 bases aligning to TRBD2. V trimming: 5 bases; J trimming: 5 bases; junction bases outside the gene matches: 10. CDR3 size: 15 residues. Germline lookup yields CDR1 SGHTA and CDR2 FQGNSA.

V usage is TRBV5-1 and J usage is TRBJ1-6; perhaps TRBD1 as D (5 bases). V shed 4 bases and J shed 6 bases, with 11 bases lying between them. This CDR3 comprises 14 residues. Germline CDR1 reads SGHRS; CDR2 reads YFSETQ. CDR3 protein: CASSLETVNSPLHF. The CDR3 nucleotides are TGCGCCAGCAGCCTGGAGACAGTTAATTCACCCCTCCACTTT. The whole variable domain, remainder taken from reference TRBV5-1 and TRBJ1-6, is KAGVTQTPRYLIKTRGQQVTLSCSPISGHRSVSWYQQTPGQGLQFLFEYFSETQRNKGNFPGRFSGRQFSNSRSEMNVSTLELGDSALYLCASSLETVNSPLHFGNGTRLTVT.

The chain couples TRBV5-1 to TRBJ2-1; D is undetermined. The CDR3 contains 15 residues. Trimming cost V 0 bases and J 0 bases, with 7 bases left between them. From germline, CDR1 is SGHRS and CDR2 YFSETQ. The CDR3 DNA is TGCGCCAGCAGCTTGGTCCAGATCTCCTACAATGAGCAGTTCTTC. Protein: CASSLVQISYNEQFF.

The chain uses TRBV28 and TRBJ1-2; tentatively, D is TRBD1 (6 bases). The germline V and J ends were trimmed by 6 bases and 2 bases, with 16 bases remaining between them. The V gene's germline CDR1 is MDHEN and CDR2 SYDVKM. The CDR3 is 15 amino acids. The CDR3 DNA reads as TGTGCCAGCAGCCCAATAACAGGGATCAACTATGGCTACACCTTC. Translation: CASSPITGINYGYTF.

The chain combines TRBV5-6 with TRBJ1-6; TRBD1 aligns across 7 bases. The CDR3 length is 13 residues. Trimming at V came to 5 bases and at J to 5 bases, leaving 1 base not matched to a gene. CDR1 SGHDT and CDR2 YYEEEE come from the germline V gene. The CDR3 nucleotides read TGTGCCAGCAGGGACAGGAATAATTCACCCCTCCACTTT. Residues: CASRDRNNSPLHF.

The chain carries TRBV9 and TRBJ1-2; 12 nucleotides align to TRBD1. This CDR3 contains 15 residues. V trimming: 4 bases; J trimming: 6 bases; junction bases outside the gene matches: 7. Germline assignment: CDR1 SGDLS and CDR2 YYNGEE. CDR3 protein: CASSIGTGGADGYTF. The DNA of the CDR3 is TGTGCCAGCAGCATTGGGACAGGGGGCGCGGATGGCTACACCTTC.

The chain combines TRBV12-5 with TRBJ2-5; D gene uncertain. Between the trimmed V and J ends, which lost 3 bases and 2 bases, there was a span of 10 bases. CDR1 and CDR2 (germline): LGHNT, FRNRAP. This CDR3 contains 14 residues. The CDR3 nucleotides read TGTGCTAGTGGTTTTGACACCAAACAAGAGACCCAGTACTTC. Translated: CASGFDTKQETQYF.

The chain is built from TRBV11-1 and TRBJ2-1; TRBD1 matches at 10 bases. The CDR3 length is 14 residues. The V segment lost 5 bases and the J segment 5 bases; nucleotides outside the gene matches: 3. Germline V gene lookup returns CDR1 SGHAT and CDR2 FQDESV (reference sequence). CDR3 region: CASSLGTGDNEQFF. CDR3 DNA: TGTGCCAGCAGCCTCGGGACAGGGGACAATGAGCAGTTCTTC.

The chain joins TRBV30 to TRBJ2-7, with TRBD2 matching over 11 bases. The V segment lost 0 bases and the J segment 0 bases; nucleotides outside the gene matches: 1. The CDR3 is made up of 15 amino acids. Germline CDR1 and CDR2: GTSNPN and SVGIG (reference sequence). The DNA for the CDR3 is TGTGCCTGGAGTGTGGGACTAGCGGACTCCTACGAGCAGTACTTC. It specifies CAWSVGLADSYEQYF.

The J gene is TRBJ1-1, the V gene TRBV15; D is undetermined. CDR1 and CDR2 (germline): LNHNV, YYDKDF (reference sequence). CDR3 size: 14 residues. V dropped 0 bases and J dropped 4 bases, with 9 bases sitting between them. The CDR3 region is CATSRDPQATEAFF. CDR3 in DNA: TGTGCCACCAGCAGAGATCCCCAGGCCACTGAAGCTTTCTTT. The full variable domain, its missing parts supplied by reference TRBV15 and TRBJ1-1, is DAMVIQNPRYQVTQFGKPVTLSCSQTLNHNVMYWYQQKSSQAPKLLFHYYDKDFNNEADTPDNFQSRRPNTSFCFLDIRSPGLGDTAMYLCATSRDPQATEAFFGQGTRLTVV.

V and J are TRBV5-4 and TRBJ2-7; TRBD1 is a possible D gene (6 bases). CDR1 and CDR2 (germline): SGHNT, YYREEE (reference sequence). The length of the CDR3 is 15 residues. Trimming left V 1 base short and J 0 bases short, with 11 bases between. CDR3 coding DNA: TGTGCCAGCAGCTTGCCAGGGGCAAGCTCCTACGAGCAGTACTTC. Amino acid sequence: CASSLPGASSYEQYF.

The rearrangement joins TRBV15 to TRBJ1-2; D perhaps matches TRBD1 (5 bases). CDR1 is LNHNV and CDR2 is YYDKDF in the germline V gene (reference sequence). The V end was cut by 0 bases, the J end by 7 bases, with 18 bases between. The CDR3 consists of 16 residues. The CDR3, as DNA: TGTGCCACCAGCAGAGATCTCGCCCCAGGGATTGCTGGCTACACCTTC. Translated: CATSRDLAPGIAGYTF. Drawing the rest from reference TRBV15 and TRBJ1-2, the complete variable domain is DAMVIQNPRYQVTQFGKPVTLSCSQTLNHNVMYWYQQKSSQAPKLLFHYYDKDFNNEADTPDNFQSRRPNTSFCFLDIRSPGLGDTAMYLCATSRDLAPGIAGYTFGSGTRLTVV.

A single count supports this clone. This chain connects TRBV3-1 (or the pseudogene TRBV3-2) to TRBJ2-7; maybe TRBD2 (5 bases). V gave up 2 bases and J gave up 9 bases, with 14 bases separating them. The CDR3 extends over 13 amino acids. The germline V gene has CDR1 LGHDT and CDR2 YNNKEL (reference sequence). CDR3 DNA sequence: TGTGCCAGCAGCCAAACCCGGGGTTTGGGGCAGTACTTC. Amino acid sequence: CASSQTRGLGQYF.

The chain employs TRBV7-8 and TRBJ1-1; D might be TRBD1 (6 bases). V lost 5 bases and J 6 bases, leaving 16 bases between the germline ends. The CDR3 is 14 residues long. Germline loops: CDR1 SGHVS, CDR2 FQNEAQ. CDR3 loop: CASSPIGGNAEAFF. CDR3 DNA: TGTGCCAGCAGCCCTATAGGGGGAAACGCTGAAGCTTTCTTT. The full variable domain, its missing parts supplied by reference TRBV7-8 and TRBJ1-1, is GAGVSQSPRYKVAKRGQDVALRCDPISGHVSLFWYQQALGQGPEFLTYFQNEAQLDKSGLPSDRFFAERPEGSVSTLKIQRTQQEDSAVYLCASSPIGGNAEAFFGQGTRLTVV.

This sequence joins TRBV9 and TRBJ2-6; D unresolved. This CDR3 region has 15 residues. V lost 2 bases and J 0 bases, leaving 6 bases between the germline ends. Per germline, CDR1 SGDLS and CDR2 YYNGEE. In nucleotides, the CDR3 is TGTGCCAGCAGCGTGCACAACTCTGGGGCCAACGTCCTGACTTTC. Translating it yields CASSVHNSGANVLTF.

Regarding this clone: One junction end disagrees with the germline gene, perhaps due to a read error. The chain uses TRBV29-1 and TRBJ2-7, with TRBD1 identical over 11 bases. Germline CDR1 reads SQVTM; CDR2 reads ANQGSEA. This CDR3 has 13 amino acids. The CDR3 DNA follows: TGCAGCGTGCGGACAGGGGGCTCCGACGAGCAGTACTTC. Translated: CSVRTGGSDEQYF.

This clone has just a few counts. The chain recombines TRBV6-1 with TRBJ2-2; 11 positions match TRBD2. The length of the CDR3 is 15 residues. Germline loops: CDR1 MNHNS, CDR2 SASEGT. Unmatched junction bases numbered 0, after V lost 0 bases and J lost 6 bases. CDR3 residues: CASSEASGGAGELFF. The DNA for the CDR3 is TGTGCCAGCAGTGAAGCTAGCGGGGGGGCCGGGGAGCTGTTTTTT.

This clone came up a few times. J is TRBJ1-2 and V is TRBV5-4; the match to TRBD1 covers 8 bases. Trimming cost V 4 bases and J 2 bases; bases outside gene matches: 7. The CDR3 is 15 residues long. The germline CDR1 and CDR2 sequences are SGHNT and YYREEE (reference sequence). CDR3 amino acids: CASSETTGENYGYTF. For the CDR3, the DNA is TGTGCCAGCAGCGAGACGACAGGGGAAAACTATGGCTACACCTTC. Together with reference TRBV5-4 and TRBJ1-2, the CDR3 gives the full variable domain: ETGVTQSPTHLIKTRGQQVTLRCSSQSGHNTVSWYQQALGQGPQFIFQYYREEENGRGNFPPRFSGLQFPNYSSELNVNALELDDSALYLCASSETTGENYGYTFGSGTRLTVV.

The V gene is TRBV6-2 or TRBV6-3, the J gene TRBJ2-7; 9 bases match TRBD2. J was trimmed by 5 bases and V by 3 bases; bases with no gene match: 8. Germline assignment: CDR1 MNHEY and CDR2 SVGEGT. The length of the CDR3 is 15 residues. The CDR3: CASSYRTSVYDEQYF. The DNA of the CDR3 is TGTGCCAGCAGTTATAGGACTAGCGTGTATGACGAGCAGTACTTC.

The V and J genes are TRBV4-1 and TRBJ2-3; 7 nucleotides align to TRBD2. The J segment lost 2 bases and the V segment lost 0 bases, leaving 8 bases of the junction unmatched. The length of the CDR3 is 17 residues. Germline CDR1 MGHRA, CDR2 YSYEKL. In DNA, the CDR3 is TGCGCCAGCAGCCAAGAAGCGGGGTTCCTACCCACAGATACGCAGTATTTT. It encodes CASSQEAGFLPTDTQYF.

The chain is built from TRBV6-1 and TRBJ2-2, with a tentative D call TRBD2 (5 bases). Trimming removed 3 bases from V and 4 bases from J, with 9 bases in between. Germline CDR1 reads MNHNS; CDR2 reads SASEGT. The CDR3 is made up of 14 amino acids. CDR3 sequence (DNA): TGTGCCAGCAGTGATCGGGGAAGCACCGGGGAGCTGTTTTTT. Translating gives CASSDRGSTGELFF.

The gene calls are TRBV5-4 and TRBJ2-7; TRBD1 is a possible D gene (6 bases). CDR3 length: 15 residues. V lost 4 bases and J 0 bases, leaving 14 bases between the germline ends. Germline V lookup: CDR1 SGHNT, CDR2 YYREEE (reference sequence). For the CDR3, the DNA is TGTGCCAGCAGCGAGGGACACGGTGCCTCCTACGAGCAGTACTTC. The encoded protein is CASSEGHGASYEQYF.

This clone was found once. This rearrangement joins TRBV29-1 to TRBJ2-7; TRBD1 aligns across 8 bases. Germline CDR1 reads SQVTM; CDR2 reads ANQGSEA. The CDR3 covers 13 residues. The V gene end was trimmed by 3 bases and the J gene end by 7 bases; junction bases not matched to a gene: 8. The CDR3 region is CSVDSGGGGEQYF. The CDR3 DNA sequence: TGCAGCGTTGACTCAGGGGGCGGCGGGGAGCAGTACTTC.

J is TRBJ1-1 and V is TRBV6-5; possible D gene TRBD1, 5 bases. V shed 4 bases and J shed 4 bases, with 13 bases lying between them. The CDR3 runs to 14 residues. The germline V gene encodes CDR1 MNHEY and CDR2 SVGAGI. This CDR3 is CASSSGGRGTEAFF. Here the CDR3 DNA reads TGTGCCAGCAGTTCCGGGGGGAGGGGCACTGAAGCTTTCTTT.

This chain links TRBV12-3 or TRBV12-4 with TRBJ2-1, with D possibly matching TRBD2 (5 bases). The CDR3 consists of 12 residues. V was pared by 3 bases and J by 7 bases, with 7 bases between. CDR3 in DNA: TGTGCCAGCAGTTTGGAGCGGAATGAGCAGTTCTTC. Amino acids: CASSLERNEQFF.

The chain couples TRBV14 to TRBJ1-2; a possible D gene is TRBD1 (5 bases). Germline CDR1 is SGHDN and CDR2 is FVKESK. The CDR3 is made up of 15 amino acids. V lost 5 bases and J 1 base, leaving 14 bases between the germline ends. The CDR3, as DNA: TGTGCCAGCAGCTTGGGGCAGGCTTATAACTATGGCTACACCTTC. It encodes CASSLGQAYNYGYTF.

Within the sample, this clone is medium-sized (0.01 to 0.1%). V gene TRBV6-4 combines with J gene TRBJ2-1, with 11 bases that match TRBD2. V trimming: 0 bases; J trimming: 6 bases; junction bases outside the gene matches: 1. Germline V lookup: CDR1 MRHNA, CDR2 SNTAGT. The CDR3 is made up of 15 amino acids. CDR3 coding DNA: TGTGCCAGCAGTGACTCTAGCGGGGGGGCCAATGAGCAGTTCTTC. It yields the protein CASSDSSGGANEQFF.

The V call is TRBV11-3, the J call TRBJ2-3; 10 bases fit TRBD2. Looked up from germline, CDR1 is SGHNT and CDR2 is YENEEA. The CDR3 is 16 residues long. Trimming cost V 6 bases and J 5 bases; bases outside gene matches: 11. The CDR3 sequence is CASSSPAAGGIDTQYF. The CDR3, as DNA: TGTGCCAGCAGTTCCCCCGCAGCGGGGGGGATAGATACGCAGTATTTT. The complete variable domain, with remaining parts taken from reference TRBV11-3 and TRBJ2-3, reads EAGVVQSPRYKIIEKKQPVAFWCNPISGHNTLYWYLQNLGQGPELLIRYENEEAVDDSQLPKDRFSAERLKGVDSTLKIQPAELGDSAVYLCASSSPAAGGIDTQYFGPGTRLTVL.